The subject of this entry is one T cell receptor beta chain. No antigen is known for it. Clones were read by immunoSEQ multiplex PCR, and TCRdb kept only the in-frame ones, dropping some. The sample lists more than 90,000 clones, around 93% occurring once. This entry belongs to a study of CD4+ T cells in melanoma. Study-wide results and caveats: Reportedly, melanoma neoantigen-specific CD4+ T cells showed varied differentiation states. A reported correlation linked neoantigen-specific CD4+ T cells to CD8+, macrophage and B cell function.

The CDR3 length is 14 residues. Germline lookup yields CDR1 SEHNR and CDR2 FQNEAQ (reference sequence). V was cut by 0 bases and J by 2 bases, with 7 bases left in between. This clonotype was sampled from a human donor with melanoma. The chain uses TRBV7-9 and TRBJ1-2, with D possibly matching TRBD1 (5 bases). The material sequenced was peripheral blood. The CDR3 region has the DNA TGTGCCAGCAGCTTAGCGCCAGGGAACTATGGCTACACCTTC. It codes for CASSLAPGNYGYTF.